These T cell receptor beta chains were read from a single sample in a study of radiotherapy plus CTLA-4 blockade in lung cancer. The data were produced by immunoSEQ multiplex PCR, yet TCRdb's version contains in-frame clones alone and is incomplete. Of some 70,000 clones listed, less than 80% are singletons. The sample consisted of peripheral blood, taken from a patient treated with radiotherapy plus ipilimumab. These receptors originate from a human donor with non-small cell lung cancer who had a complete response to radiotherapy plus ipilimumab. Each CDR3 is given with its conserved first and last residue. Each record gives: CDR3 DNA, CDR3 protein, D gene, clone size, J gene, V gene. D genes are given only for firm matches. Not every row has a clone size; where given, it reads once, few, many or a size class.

DNA: TGTGCCAGCGGGATAGGCAATCAGCCCCAGCATTTT
CDR3: CASGIGNQPQHF
D: -
size: few
J: TRBJ1-5
V: TRBV6-5

DNA: TGTGCCAGCAGCGTCAGGACCGCCACTGAAGCTTTCTTT
CDR3: CASSVRTATEAFF
D: -
size: few
J: TRBJ1-1
V: TRBV7-2

DNA: TGTGCCAGCAGCTTCAATTCCTTAGGCAATGAAAAACTGTTTTTT
CDR3: CASSFNSLGNEKLFF
D: -
size: once
J: TRBJ1-4
V: TRBV7-9

DNA: TGTGCCAGCAGCTTGATGCTCCCTAATCAGCCCCAGCATTTT
CDR3: CASSLMLPNQPQHF
D: -
size: -
J: TRBJ1-5
V: TRBV7-2

DNA: TGTGCCTGGAGTCGAGGACAACCCCCATATAGCAATCAGCCCCAGCATTTT
CDR3: CAWSRGQPPYSNQPQHF
D: -
size: once
J: TRBJ1-5
V: TRBV30

DNA: TGTGCCAGCAGTGAAGCGCCGACAGGGGGCCTCACTGAAGCTTTCTTT
CDR3: CASSEAPTGGLTEAFF
D: TRBD1
size: -
J: TRBJ1-1
V: TRBV6-1

DNA: TGTGCCTGGACGCCGGGACACCAAGAGACCCAGTACTTC
CDR3: CAWTPGHQETQYF
D: -
size: -
J: TRBJ2-5
V: TRBV30

DNA: TGTGCCAGCAGGGGGGACGTGAATGAGCAGTTCTTC
CDR3: CASRGDVNEQFF
D: -
size: -
J: TRBJ2-1
V: TRBV6-5

DNA: TGTGCCAGCAGCCGGGGACTAGCGTCTTACAATGAGCAGTTCTTC
CDR3: CASSRGLASYNEQFF
D: TRBD2
size: -
J: TRBJ2-1
V: TRBV7-8

DNA: TGTGCCAGCAGCAACCGGGGTTTGCCACCCCTCCACTTT
CDR3: CASSNRGLPPLHF
D: -
size: -
J: TRBJ1-6
V: TRBV27

DNA: TGCGCCAGCAGCCAAGATATCAACAGGGGAGCCAATCAGCCCCAGCATTTT
CDR3: CASSQDINRGANQPQHF
D: TRBD1
size: -
J: TRBJ1-5
V: TRBV4-1

DNA: TGTGCCAGCAGCTTGGGACAGGCTTTTTACGAGCAGTACTTC
CDR3: CASSLGQAFYEQYF
D: TRBD1
size: -
J: TRBJ2-7
V: TRBV7-9

DNA: TGTGCCAGCAGCTTAGATGGGAACACCGGGGAGCTGTTTTTT
CDR3: CASSLDGNTGELFF
D: -
size: once
J: TRBJ2-2
V: TRBV7-6

DNA: TGTGCTAGTGGTTTAACGGCTGCGGAGACCCAGTACTTC
CDR3: CASGLTAAETQYF
D: -
size: once
J: TRBJ2-5
V: TRBV12-5

DNA: TGTGCCAGCTCACAGCGGCTCACAGATACGCAGTATTTT
CDR3: CASSQRLTDTQYF
D: -
size: few
J: TRBJ2-3
V: TRBV2

DNA: TGTGCCAGCAGCGTCGAATATCCCGGGACAACCAGCTCCTACAATGAGCAGTTCTTC
CDR3: CASSVEYPGTTSSYNEQFF
D: -
size: -
J: TRBJ2-1
V: TRBV9

DNA: TGCGCCAGCAGTGAGGGCAGTGCGAACACCGGGGAGCTGTTTTTT
CDR3: CASSEGSANTGELFF
D: -
size: -
J: TRBJ2-2
V: TRBV10-1

DNA: TGTGCCTGGAGTGTACGGCGGGGGCTCTATGAGCAGTTCTTC
CDR3: CAWSVRRGLYEQFF
D: -
size: -
J: TRBJ2-1
V: TRBV30

DNA: TGTGCCAGCAGCTCCCGCGACTTTCTAGCGCTTTCCTCCTTCGGCACCGGGGAGCTGTTTTTT
CDR3: CASSSRDFLALSSFGTGELFF
D: -
size: -
J: TRBJ2-2
V: TRBV7-8

DNA: TGTGCCAGCAGCACGACTAGCAGCGAGCAGTTCTTC
CDR3: CASSTTSSEQFF
D: TRBD2
size: -
J: TRBJ2-1
V: TRBV5-5

DNA: TGTGCCAGCAGTGATACAGGGTCCGCCACCGGGGAGCTGTTTTTT
CDR3: CASSDTGSATGELFF
D: -
size: -
J: TRBJ2-2
V: TRBV9

DNA: TGTGCCAGCAGCTGGGGGGCTAACAATCAGCCCCAGCATTTT
CDR3: CASSWGANNQPQHF
D: -
size: -
J: TRBJ1-5
V: TRBV5-5

DNA: TGTGCCAGCAGTTTTTCGACATCGCCGGAAGCTTTCTTT
CDR3: CASSFSTSPEAFF
D: -
size: few
J: TRBJ1-1
V: TRBV6-6

DNA: TGTGCCAGCAGCAGACTCAAGAACACTGAAGCTTTCTTT
CDR3: CASSRLKNTEAFF
D: -
size: -
J: TRBJ1-1
V: TRBV5-8

DNA: TGTGCCAGCAGCTTGGACAGCTCTGGAAACACCATATATTTT
CDR3: CASSLDSSGNTIYF
D: -
size: -
J: TRBJ1-3
V: TRBV6-6

DNA: TGTGCCTGGAGAGGTCAACAGGACTATAGCAATCAGCCCCAGCATTTT
CDR3: CAWRGQQDYSNQPQHF
D: -
size: -
J: TRBJ1-5
V: TRBV30

DNA: TGTGCCAGCAGCTTAGCTTCAGCCGGAGAGACCCAGTACTTC
CDR3: CASSLASAGETQYF
D: -
size: -
J: TRBJ2-5
V: TRBV11-3

DNA: TGTGCCAGCAGTTACTCGTCTGGCGTGGCCACTGAAGCTTTCTTT
CDR3: CASSYSSGVATEAFF
D: -
size: once
J: TRBJ1-1
V: TRBV6-5

DNA: TGTGCCAGCAGGCCCGGGGCAGGGTCTTTTGGTGGCTACACCTTC
CDR3: CASRPGAGSFGGYTF
D: -
size: -
J: TRBJ1-2
V: TRBV9

DNA: TGCGCCAGCAGATTTATCGGGACAGAGTTTCCCTACGAGCAGTACTTC
CDR3: CASRFIGTEFPYEQYF
D: TRBD1
size: -
J: TRBJ2-7
V: TRBV5-1

DNA: TGTGCCAGCAGTGACGGCGGGATCAATCAGCCCCAGCATTTT
CDR3: CASSDGGINQPQHF
D: -
size: -
J: TRBJ1-5
V: TRBV27

DNA: TGTGCCAGCAGCCCGGTCGGACGGACCACTGAAGCTTTCTTT
CDR3: CASSPVGRTTEAFF
D: -
size: few
J: TRBJ1-1
V: TRBV6-5

DNA: TGTGCCAGCAGGGGGGCGGGGCGCACAGATACGCAGTATTTT
CDR3: CASRGAGRTDTQYF
D: -
size: -
J: TRBJ2-3
V: TRBV2

DNA: TGTGCCAGCAGTATTTTCCCAGGCAGAGAAGCTTTCTTT
CDR3: CASSIFPGREAFF
D: -
size: -
J: TRBJ1-1
V: TRBV6-4

DNA: TGCGCCAGCAGCCTTGGGACTATCTCTGAAGCTTTCTTT
CDR3: CASSLGTISEAFF
D: -
size: -
J: TRBJ1-1
V: TRBV4-3

DNA: TGTGCCAGCAGCCGACGCCAAGGGACGCGGGATACGCAGTATTTT
CDR3: CASSRRQGTRDTQYF
D: -
size: few
J: TRBJ2-3
V: TRBV11-3

DNA: TGTGCCTGGAGGGTTGCGGGGGGAACAGATACGCAGTATTTT
CDR3: CAWRVAGGTDTQYF
D: TRBD2
size: -
J: TRBJ2-3
V: TRBV30

DNA: TGTGCCTGGAGTGTGGACAGGGGGCGATCTGAAGCTTTCTTT
CDR3: CAWSVDRGRSEAFF
D: TRBD1
size: -
J: TRBJ1-1
V: TRBV30

DNA: TGTGCCAGCAGCTTACAGGGGCCAGATACGCAGTATTTT
CDR3: CASSLQGPDTQYF
D: TRBD1
size: once
J: TRBJ2-3
V: TRBV5-5

DNA: TGTGCCAGCAGCCACGACAGGGGCCTTACAACCTTC
CDR3: CASSHDRGLTTF
D: TRBD1
size: -
J: TRBJ1-2
V: TRBV7-9

DNA: TGTGCCAGCAGTTTCAGGGGGCGCCGGACTGAAGCTTTCTTT
CDR3: CASSFRGRRTEAFF
D: TRBD1
size: once
J: TRBJ1-1
V: TRBV7-2

DNA: TGTGCCAGCAGTTCCCGACAGGACTATAACTATGGCTACACCTTC
CDR3: CASSSRQDYNYGYTF
D: -
size: -
J: TRBJ1-2
V: TRBV27

DNA: TGTGCTAGTGGTTTGGGTGTCCAGGGAGGAGGGGAGCTGTTTTTT
CDR3: CASGLGVQGGGELFF
D: -
size: -
J: TRBJ2-2
V: TRBV12-5

DNA: TGTGCCAGCAGGGGGACCCTACAAGAGACCCAGTACTTC
CDR3: CASRGTLQETQYF
D: -
size: -
J: TRBJ2-5
V: TRBV11-2

DNA: TGTGCCAGCGCGGCAGCCCAGACCCAGTACTTC
CDR3: CASAAAQTQYF
D: -
size: -
J: TRBJ2-5
V: TRBV6-5

DNA: TGTGCCAGTAGTATCAGGGGACAGCTCTCCTACAATGAGCAGTTCTTC
CDR3: CASSIRGQLSYNEQFF
D: TRBD1
size: once
J: TRBJ2-1
V: TRBV19

DNA: TGTGCCAGCAGCTTACAGGGGGCTCGTGATGAGCAGTTCTTC
CDR3: CASSLQGARDEQFF
D: TRBD1
size: -
J: TRBJ2-1
V: TRBV5-4

DNA: TGTGCCAGCACTCCACGCTCATCAGGGGAGACCCAGTACTTC
CDR3: CASTPRSSGETQYF
D: -
size: -
J: TRBJ2-5
V: TRBV7-8

DNA: TGTGCCAGCAGTTTAGAAGGGTTGGGGGCCACTGAAGCTTTCTTT
CDR3: CASSLEGLGATEAFF
D: -
size: -
J: TRBJ1-1
V: TRBV27

DNA: TGTGCCAGCAGTGAAAGCAGGGGGATTACTAATGAAAAACTGTTTTTT
CDR3: CASSESRGITNEKLFF
D: TRBD1
size: -
J: TRBJ1-4
V: TRBV6-1

DNA: TGTGCCAGCAGCGTAGAGGGGGGAGACTTCCAAGAGACCCAGTACTTC
CDR3: CASSVEGGDFQETQYF
D: -
size: -
J: TRBJ2-5
V: TRBV9

DNA: TGTGCCAGCAGCTCACGATACGAGCAGTACTTC
CDR3: CASSSRYEQYF
D: -
size: -
J: TRBJ2-7
V: TRBV5-4

DNA: TGTGCCAGCAGCTTGACCGGGACAGCCCAAGAGACCCAGTACTTC
CDR3: CASSLTGTAQETQYF
D: TRBD1
size: -
J: TRBJ2-5
V: TRBV7-2

DNA: TGTGCCAGCAGCTCCGGGACAGCGTTCCAAGAGACCCAGTACTTC
CDR3: CASSSGTAFQETQYF
D: TRBD1
size: -
J: TRBJ2-5
V: TRBV11-2

DNA: TGTGCCAGCTCGGGAACCCCCGAAGGAACTCAGCCCCAGCATTTT
CDR3: CASSGTPEGTQPQHF
D: -
size: -
J: TRBJ1-5
V: TRBV18

DNA: TGCGCCAGCAGCCAAGATGGGACAGGGAGCCAGTGGAATGAGCAGTTCTTC
CDR3: CASSQDGTGSQWNEQFF
D: TRBD1
size: -
J: TRBJ2-1
V: TRBV4-3

DNA: TGTGCCAGCAGACCGAGCGGGCTTATCCAAGAGACCCAGTACTTC
CDR3: CASRPSGLIQETQYF
D: -
size: -
J: TRBJ2-5
V: TRBV6-5

DNA: TGTGCCAGCACCCGTGGGGGGACGAACACTGAAGCTTTCTTT
CDR3: CASTRGGTNTEAFF
D: -
size: -
J: TRBJ1-1
V: TRBV7-9

DNA: TGTGCCAGCCTGACTAGCGGGTCAAGCTCCTACAATGAGCAGTTCTTC
CDR3: CASLTSGSSSYNEQFF
D: TRBD2
size: once
J: TRBJ2-1
V: TRBV27